The 30 T cell receptor beta chains given below trace back to one sample, sequenced in a study of blood T cell repertoires in COVID-19. Data came from immunoSEQ multiplex PCR; TCRdb stores just in-frame clones and leaves some out. The top ten hold approximately 14% of the sample, which has approximately 50,000 clones, roughly 88% seen once. Sequencing was carried out using peripheral blood. The receptors shown here come from a human donor in a cohort sampled during active COVID-19.

The chain links TRBV6-6 to TRBJ1-1, with 10 bases identical to TRBD1. There are 15 residues in the CDR3. CDR1 is MNHNY, CDR2 SVGAGI, per germline (reference sequence). The V and J ends lost 0 bases and 4 bases, in that order; junction bases with no gene match: 2. The CDR3 is CASSYSGDRGTEAFF. The CDR3 DNA reads as TGTGCCAGCAGTTACTCGGGGGACAGGGGCACTGAAGCTTTCTTT.

The chain combines TRBV9 with TRBJ2-3; D remains ambiguous. V gave up 4 bases and J gave up 1 base, with 7 bases separating them. Germline CDR1 SGDLS, CDR2 YYNGEE. The CDR3 has 13 amino acids. The CDR3 is CASSLRGTDTQYF. The CDR3 coding sequence is TGTGCCAGCAGCCTACGGGGCACAGATACGCAGTATTTT.

The CDR3 reads CASSSAFGYEQYF. The CDR3 nucleotides read TGTGCCAGCAGCTCCGCCTTCGGCTACGAGCAGTACTTC. The chain combines TRBV7-2 with TRBJ2-7; no reliable D call. CDR1 and CDR2 (germline): SGHTA, FQGNSA. V lost 4 bases, J lost 3 bases, and 10 bases lay in between. The CDR3 is 13 amino acids.

This clone has a handful of counts. Here the CDR3 DNA reads TGTGCCAGCGTCGGGACAGGGGATCAGCCCCAGCATTTT. This encodes CASVGTGDQPQHF. This sequence joins TRBV12-3 or TRBV12-4 and TRBJ1-5; TRBD1 aligns across 10 bases. J gave up 5 bases and V 8 bases, and 3 bases lay outside the gene matches. This CDR3 is 13 amino acids long.

The rearrangement joins TRBV21-1 to TRBJ1-4; whether TRBD1, the table's D call, matches the DNA was not checked. TRBV21-1 is assigned pseudogene status. The CDR3 consists of 17 residues. The CDR3 loop is CASSKGAGIAPNEKLFF. In DNA, the CDR3 is TGTGCCAGCAGCAAGGGGGCAGGGATTGCGCCTAATGAAAAACTGTTTTTT.

The chain joins TRBV25-1 to TRBJ2-6; D possibly corresponds to TRBD1 (6 bases). V was pared by 10 bases and J by 4 bases, with 11 bases between. CDR1 and CDR2 from the germline V gene are MGHDK and SYGVNS. The CDR3 extends over 13 amino acids. CDR3 loop: CAIRQAGANVLTF. CDR3 nucleotides: TGTGCCATTAGACAGGCCGGGGCCAACGTCCTGACTTTC. The full variable domain, its missing parts supplied by reference TRBV25-1 and TRBJ2-6, is EADIYQTPRYLVIGTGKKITLECSQTMGHDKMYWYQQDPGMELHLIHYSYGVNSTEKGDLSSESTVSRIRTEHFPLTLESARPSHTSQYLCAIRQAGANVLTFGAGSRLTVL.

The genes are TRBV18 and TRBJ2-3; 10 bases align to TRBD2. J gave up 5 bases and V 3 bases, and 11 bases lay outside the gene matches. Germline CDR1 is KGHSH and CDR2 is LQKENI. This CDR3 has 17 amino acids. The CDR3 reads CASSPYPTSGSIDTQYF. CDR3 nucleotide sequence: TGTGCCAGCTCACCCTACCCGACTAGCGGGTCCATAGATACGCAGTATTTT.

This chain links TRBV5-6 with TRBJ2-1; 7 bases fit TRBD1. The CDR3 loop spans 14 amino acids. V shed 2 bases and J 7 bases; nucleotides not matched to a gene: 6. CDR1 and CDR2 (germline): SGHDT, YYEEEE. CDR3 amino acids: CASSLRDSYNEQFF. The DNA of the CDR3 is TGTGCCAGCAGCTTACGGGACAGCTATAATGAGCAGTTCTTC.

This clone was seen once. CDR3 DNA: TGTGCCAGCAGTAACCAGGGATCCTACGAGCAGTACTTC. It yields the protein CASSNQGSYEQYF. The V and J genes are TRBV6-6 and TRBJ2-7; D might be TRBD1 (5 bases). Germline V gene sequence: CDR1 MNHNY, CDR2 SVGAGI (reference sequence). This CDR3 comprises 13 residues. V was cut by 5 bases and J by 1 base, with 9 bases left in between.

The chain employs TRBV7-9 and TRBJ2-3; a weak D match, TRBD1 (5 bases). Germline assignment: CDR1 SEHNR and CDR2 FQNEAQ (reference sequence). The CDR3 contains 15 residues. With 5 bases removed from V and 13 bases from J, the gap between germline ends came to 25 bases. CDR3: CASSPLSQGRAMEYF. The CDR3 coding sequence is TGTGCCAGCAGCCCGCTAAGTCAGGGCAGGGCTATGGAGTATTTT.

The chain links TRBV30 to TRBJ1-2; D is perhaps TRBD1 (6 bases). CDR3 size: 12 residues. Germline-derived CDR1 and CDR2 are GTSNPN and SVGIG (reference sequence). The V gene lost 2 bases and the J gene lost 7 bases, with 11 bases spanning the gap. The DNA of the CDR3 is TGTGCCTGGAGTATGGGGGCTTTTGGCTACACCTTC. The encoded protein is CAWSMGAFGYTF.

The rearrangement links TRBV5-5 to TRBJ2-1; D unclear. Trimming stripped 3 bases from V and 2 bases from J, with 6 bases between. CDR1 and CDR2 from the germline V gene are SGHKS and YYEKEE (reference sequence). The CDR3 loop spans 13 amino acids. The DNA for the CDR3 is TGTGCCAGCAGCTCCCAGACCTACAATGAGCAGTTCTTC. As protein: CASSSQTYNEQFF. The variable domain in full, with the rest retrieved from reference TRBV5-5 and TRBJ2-1, is DAGVTQSPTHLIKTRGQQVTLRCSPISGHKSVSWYQQVLGQGPQFIFQYYEKEERGRGNFPDRFSARQFPNYSSELNVNALLLGDSALYLCASSSQTYNEQFFGPGTRLTVL.

The chain employs TRBV5-8 and TRBJ1-4; D is perhaps TRBD1 (5 bases). The CDR3 contains 14 residues. Trimming cost V 1 base and J 8 bases, with 12 bases left between them. Germline V gene sequence: CDR1 SGHTS, CDR2 YDEGEE. The CDR3 spells CASSLFQGEEKLFF. CDR3 nucleotide sequence: TGTGCCAGCAGCTTGTTCCAGGGTGAGGAAAAACTGTTTTTT.

The chain employs TRBV3-1 (or the pseudogene TRBV3-2) and TRBJ2-2, with 7 bases aligning to TRBD2. This CDR3 is 15 amino acids long. The ends lost 0 bases at V and 6 bases at J; junction bases unmatched: 4. Per the germline V gene, CDR1 is LGHDT and CDR2 is YNNKEL (reference sequence). The CDR3 bases are TGTGCCAGCAGCCAAGATTGGGGGGGGGCCGGGGAGCTGTTTTTT. This codes for CASSQDWGGAGELFF.

This rearrangement joins TRBV5-1 to TRBJ2-3; possibly TRBD2 for D (5 bases). Trimming cost V 2 bases and J 6 bases, with 10 bases left between them. CDR1 is SGHRS and CDR2 is YFSETQ in the germline V gene. This CDR3 has 13 amino acids. In DNA, the CDR3 is TGCGCCAGCAGCTTAAGAGGGATGGATACGCAGTATTTT. Translation: CASSLRGMDTQYF.

This rearrangement joins TRBV5-1 to TRBJ2-5; TRBD2 aligns across 14 bases. This CDR3 has 16 residues. V lost 4 bases and J lost 2; bases outside the gene matches: 4. Germline assignment: CDR1 SGHRS and CDR2 YFSETQ. For the CDR3, the DNA is TGCGCCAGCAGCCCAGGGACTAGCGGGGGTCAAGAGACCCAGTACTTC. It codes for CASSPGTSGGQETQYF.

DNA of the CDR3: TGTGCCAGCAGCTTGGCCACTGGGACAGTTAACACTGAAGCTTTCTTT. Amino acids: CASSLATGTVNTEAFF. The chain carries TRBV5-8 and TRBJ1-1; the match to TRBD1 covers 7 bases. The CDR3 runs to 16 residues. Germline V gene lookup returns CDR1 SGHTS and CDR2 YDEGEE. V was clipped by 0 bases and J by 2 bases; unmatched bases: 7.

The chain recombines TRBV7-8 with TRBJ1-1, with TRBD1 identical over 11 bases. The CDR3 has 16 amino acids. Germline lookup yields CDR1 SGHVS and CDR2 FQNEAQ. Losses at the gene ends were 1 base for V and 6 bases for J; bases not matched to a gene: 7. This CDR3 reads CASSLVGGQGDSEAFF. CDR3 coding DNA: TGTGCCAGCAGCTTAGTAGGGGGACAGGGGGACTCTGAAGCTTTCTTT.

The table lists this clone with a few counts. The chain recombines TRBV15 with TRBJ1-2; unclear D gene. This CDR3 is 15 amino acids long. CDR1 LNHNV and CDR2 YYDKDF come from the germline V gene (reference sequence). V was cut by 1 base and J by 2 bases, with 11 bases left in between. CDR3 protein: CATSRVAVFNYGYTF. For the CDR3, the DNA is TGTGCCACCAGCAGAGTTGCGGTTTTCAACTATGGCTACACCTTC.

The rearrangement links TRBV2 to TRBJ1-1; D may be TRBD1 (5 bases). V was shortened by 2 bases and J by 5 bases, with 18 bases between the two germline ends. The CDR3 length is 16 residues. Germline V lookup: CDR1 SNHLY, CDR2 FYNNEI. CDR3 region: CASSESWGGAGTEAFF. In DNA form, the CDR3 reads TGTGCCAGCAGTGAAAGCTGGGGAGGGGCAGGGACTGAAGCTTTCTTT.

This chain uses TRBV9 with TRBJ2-2; 10 bases map to TRBD1. Germline-derived CDR1 and CDR2 are SGDLS and YYNGEE. Unmatched junction bases numbered 3, after V lost 0 bases and J lost 4 bases. The CDR3 loop spans 16 amino acids. This chain's CDR3 is CASSVGGTGVTGELFF. The CDR3 nucleotides read TGTGCCAGCAGCGTAGGCGGGACAGGGGTCACCGGGGAGCTGTTTTTT.

This chain links TRBV5-6 with TRBJ1-1; D not certain. V lost 4 bases to trimming and J lost 1 base, with 8 bases between them. The CDR3 consists of 13 residues. Looked up from germline, CDR1 is SGHDT and CDR2 is YYEEEE. The CDR3, as DNA: TGTGCCAGCAGCCGTAACAAGAACACTGAAGCTTTCTTT. This sequence encodes CASSRNKNTEAFF.

This rearrangement joins TRBV18 to TRBJ2-5; 7 bases map to TRBD1. Per the germline V gene, CDR1 is KGHSH and CDR2 is LQKENI. V shed 6 bases, J shed 0 bases, and the junction held 4 bases outside the gene matches. This CDR3 has 14 residues. The CDR3 here is CASSWTGHQETQYF. As DNA, the CDR3 is TGTGCCAGCTCTTGGACAGGACACCAAGAGACCCAGTACTTC.

The CDR3 nucleotides are TGTGCCAGCATTCCTTGGACTCCCTTCGGGTACGAGCAGTACTTC. Its protein is CASIPWTPFGYEQYF. This rearrangement joins TRBV2 to TRBJ2-7; D is perhaps TRBD2 (5 bases). The germline V gene encodes CDR1 SNHLY and CDR2 FYNNEI. V was cut by 7 bases and J by 4 bases, with 20 bases left in between. CDR3 length: 15 amino acids.

The chain links TRBV19 to TRBJ2-3; D perhaps matches TRBD1 (6 bases). The germline CDR1 and CDR2 sequences are LNHDA and SQIVND (reference sequence). V dropped 5 bases and J dropped 6 bases, with 27 bases sitting between them. The CDR3 totals 18 residues. Here the CDR3 DNA reads TGTGCCAGTAGTCTCAGTTCCCTAGGGGGACCGGACCACGATACGCAGTATTTT. Its translation: CASSLSSLGGPDHDTQYF.

The chain recombines TRBV5-1 with TRBJ2-5; the match to TRBD2 covers 9 bases. The V gene end was trimmed by 4 bases and the J gene end by 5 bases; junction bases not matched to a gene: 6. The CDR3 has 14 residues. CDR1 and CDR2 from the germline V gene are SGHRS and YFSETQ. This CDR3 reads CASSPQAGGETQYF. In DNA, the CDR3 is TGCGCCAGCAGCCCCCAGGCGGGAGGGGAGACCCAGTACTTC.

The J gene is TRBJ1-2, the V gene TRBV15; the match to TRBD1 covers 12 bases. Germline V gene data show CDR1 as LNHNV and CDR2 as YYDKDF (reference sequence). This CDR3 is 18 amino acids long. V was clipped by 2 bases and J by 4 bases; unmatched bases: 11. The CDR3 nucleotides read TGTGCCACCAGCAGATCTGGGACAGGGGGCCGATTAAGCTATGGCTACACCTTC. Encoded protein: CATSRSGTGGRLSYGYTF. The variable domain in full, completed from reference TRBV15 and TRBJ1-2, reads DAMVIQNPRYQVTQFGKPVTLSCSQTLNHNVMYWYQQKSSQAPKLLFHYYDKDFNNEADTPDNFQSRRPNTSFCFLDIRSPGLGDTAMYLCATSRSGTGGRLSYGYTFGSGTRLTVV.

The V and J genes are TRBV18 and TRBJ2-7; 7 bases fit TRBD2. The V gene's germline CDR1 is KGHSH and CDR2 LQKENI. CDR3 size: 14 residues. With V trimmed by 5 bases and J by 2 bases, 6 bases remained unmatched. CDR3 sequence (DNA): TGTGCCAGCTCAACCCAGCGGGAAGCCTACGAGCAGTACTTC. Translated: CASSTQREAYEQYF.

The chain joins TRBV19 to TRBJ1-4; no clear D. Trimming cost V 2 bases and J 2 bases, with 18 bases left between them. CDR3 size: 18 residues. The germline V gene has CDR1 LNHDA and CDR2 SQIVND (reference sequence). CDR3 coding DNA: TGTGCCAGTAGTATACGGGGTCGGATGGTGATGACTAATGAAAAACTGTTTTTT. Its protein is CASSIRGRMVMTNEKLFF.

The CDR3 region is CASSLREAYSNQPQHF. CDR3 nucleotides: TGTGCCAGCTCATTGCGGGAAGCTTATAGCAATCAGCCCCAGCATTTT. This chain joins TRBV18 and TRBJ1-5, with D uncertain. CDR3 length: 16 residues. CDR1 and CDR2 (germline): KGHSH, LQKENI. The V end was cut by 5 bases, the J end by 0 bases, with 14 bases between.